The present T cell receptor beta chain was sequenced within a study of T cell responses to AZD1222 COVID-19 vaccine. Study results and caveats: After two AZD1222 doses, spike-specific TCR breadth and depth rose versus day 0.

Produced via immunoSEQ multiplex PCR; TCRdb's table is partial and in-frame only. The sample carries over 100,000 clones, 86% recorded once. In its sample, this clone was seen once. Its antigen is undetermined. The V gene's germline CDR1 is SGHDN and CDR2 FVKESK. This CDR3 comprises 15 residues. V dropped 2 bases and J dropped 5 bases, with 12 bases sitting between them. V and J are TRBV14 and TRBJ2-2; D unclear. The sequence came from an adult in good health. Source: peripheral blood, taken on day 0 of AZD1222 vaccination. The CDR3: CASSQHVMDTGELFF. Written as DNA, the CDR3 is TGTGCCAGCAGCCAACACGTTATGGATACCGGGGAGCTGTTTTTT.